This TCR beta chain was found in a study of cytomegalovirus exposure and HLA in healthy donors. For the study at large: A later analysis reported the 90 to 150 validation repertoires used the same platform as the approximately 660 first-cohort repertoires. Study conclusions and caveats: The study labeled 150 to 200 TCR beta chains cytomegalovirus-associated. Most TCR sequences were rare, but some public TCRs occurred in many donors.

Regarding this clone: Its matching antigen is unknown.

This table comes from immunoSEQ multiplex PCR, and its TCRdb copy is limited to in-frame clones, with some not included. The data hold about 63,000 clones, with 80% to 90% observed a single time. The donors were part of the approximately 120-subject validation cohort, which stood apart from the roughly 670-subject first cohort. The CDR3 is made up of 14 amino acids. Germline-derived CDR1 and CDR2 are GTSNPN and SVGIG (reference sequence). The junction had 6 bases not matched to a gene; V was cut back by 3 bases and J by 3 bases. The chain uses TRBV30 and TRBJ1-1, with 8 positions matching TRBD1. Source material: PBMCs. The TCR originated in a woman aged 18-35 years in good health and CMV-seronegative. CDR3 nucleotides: TGTGCCTGGAGAGTGACAGGGGAAGACACTGAAGCTTTCTTT. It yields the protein CAWRVTGEDTEAFF.